This T cell receptor beta chain originates from a study of identical twins. Study-wide findings and caveats: Insertions were fewer in abundant cord blood beta clonotypes, whereas memory repertoires showed none of this pattern.

Via MiXCR, TCRdb re-called the 5' RACE reads, giving one row per CDR3 protein. The table has more than 650,000 distinct CDR3 sequences, roughly 6% seen once. Ten or more counts support this clonotype. The antigen is not known. The CDR3 has 13 amino acids. The V and J ends lost 6 bases and 5 bases, in that order; junction bases with no gene match: 3. Per the germline V gene, CDR1 is MNHNS and CDR2 is SASEGT. The gene calls are TRBV6-1 and TRBJ1-4; TRBD1 matches at 7 bases. The source is a man younger than 35 in good health. The material sequenced was naive T cells sorted from blood. CDR3 bases: TGTGCCAGCAGGGACAGGAGAAATGAAAAACTGTTTTTT. This gives the protein CASRDRRNEKLFF.